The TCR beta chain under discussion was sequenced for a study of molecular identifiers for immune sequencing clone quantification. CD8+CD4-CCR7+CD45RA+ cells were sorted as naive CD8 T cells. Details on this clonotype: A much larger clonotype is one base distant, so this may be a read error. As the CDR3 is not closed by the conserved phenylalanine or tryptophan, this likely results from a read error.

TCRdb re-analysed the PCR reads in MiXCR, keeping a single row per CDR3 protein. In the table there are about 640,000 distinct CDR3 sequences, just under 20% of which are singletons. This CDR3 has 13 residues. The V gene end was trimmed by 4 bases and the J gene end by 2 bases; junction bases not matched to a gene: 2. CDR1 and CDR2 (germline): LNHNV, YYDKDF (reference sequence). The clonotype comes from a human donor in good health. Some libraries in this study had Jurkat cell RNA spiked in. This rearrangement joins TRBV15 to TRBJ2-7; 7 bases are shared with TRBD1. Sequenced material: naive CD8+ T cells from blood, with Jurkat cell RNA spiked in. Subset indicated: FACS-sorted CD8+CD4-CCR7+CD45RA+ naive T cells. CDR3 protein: CATSTDRTYEQYL. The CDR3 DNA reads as TGTGCCACCAGCACGGACAGGACCTACGAGCAGTACCTC.